This T cell receptor (beta chain) stems from a study of OX40 agonist ivuxolimab in advanced cancers. Study information: Patients were under 90% male with ages roughly 23 to 85, mean roughly 64.

On this clone itself: Its target is unknown.

CDR3 length equals 13 residues. In germline, CDR1 is GTSNPN, CDR2 SVGIG (reference sequence). Between the trimmed V and J ends, which lost 2 bases and 3 bases, there was a span of 10 bases. Method: immunoSEQ multiplex PCR; TCRdb's copy keeps in-frame clones and lacks some. The table has around 19,000 clones, roughly 80% seen once. Study-wide findings and caveats: In general, CD8+ T cells held more expanded clones than CD4+ did, on average.

The rearrangement joins TRBV30 to TRBJ2-5; D is unresolved. This TCR was recovered from an adult with an advanced solid tumor such as melanoma, head and neck, liver or kidney cancer. Source: CD4+ or CD8+ T cells sorted from blood, taken in a trial of the OX40 agonist ivuxolimab. CDR3 nucleotides: TGTGCCTGGAGTCAAGGGTCCGAAGAGACCCAGTACTTC. Its protein product is CAWSQGSEETQYF.